This passage covers 27 T cell receptor beta chains from one sample sequenced in a study of control samples from healthy donors and cancer patients. Only in-frame clones appear in the TCRdb table, and some are missing; sequencing was by immunoSEQ multiplex PCR. The table shows some 130,000 clones, with approximately 94% occurring only once. The sequenced material came from PBMCs. All receptors derive from a man in his fifties or sixties with head and neck cancer.

As DNA, the CDR3 is TGTGCCAGCAGTGAAATCGGGTCTTACGGCCCCCTCCACTTT. Translating it yields CASSEIGSYGPLHF. The chain uses TRBV6-1 and TRBJ1-6; D is undetermined. Per the germline V gene, CDR1 is MNHNS and CDR2 is SASEGT. The CDR3 runs 14 residues. The ends were cut back, 2 bases at V and 13 bases at J, with 15 bases in the middle.

The V call is TRBV18, the J call TRBJ2-2; 7 bases line up with TRBD1. The CDR3 loop spans 16 amino acids. V shed 2 bases, J shed 2 bases, and the junction held 5 bases outside the gene matches. Germline lookup yields CDR1 KGHSH and CDR2 LQKENI. CDR3 nucleotide sequence: TGTGCCAGCTCACCATCCGGGACAGTTAACACCGGGGAGCTGTTTTTT. It specifies CASSPSGTVNTGELFF.

The gene calls are TRBV28 and TRBJ1-2; TRBD1 matches at 7 bases. Trimming cost V 6 bases and J 5 bases; bases outside gene matches: 9. CDR1 MDHEN and CDR2 SYDVKM come from the germline V gene. CDR3 length: 14 residues. CDR3 DNA: TGTGCCAGCAGAGGTACAGGGGCGGTTTATGGCTACACCTTC. Amino acid sequence: CASRGTGAVYGYTF.

The chain combines TRBV29-1 with TRBJ2-1; TRBD2 might be the D (7 bases). This CDR3 region has 14 residues. Germline CDR1 and CDR2: SQVTM and ANQGSEA. V lost 8 bases, J lost 1 base, and 15 bases lay in between. CDR3 DNA: TGCAGCACGGGGGGCGGCGTGTCCTACAATGAGCAGTTCTTC. This codes for CSTGGGVSYNEQFF.

This chain joins TRBV6-5 and TRBJ2-1, with 10 bases matching TRBD2. Looked up from germline, CDR1 is MNHEY and CDR2 is SVGAGI. The length of the CDR3 is 15 residues. The J segment lost 2 bases and the V segment lost 6 bases, leaving 4 bases of the junction unmatched. The CDR3 loop is CASRSSGGAYNEQFF. Here the CDR3 DNA reads TGTGCCAGCAGATCAAGCGGGGGGGCCTACAATGAGCAGTTCTTC.

The rearrangement joins TRBV7-3 to TRBJ2-1, with TRBD2 matching 9 bases. This CDR3 has 16 residues. Looked up from germline, CDR1 is SGHTA and CDR2 is FQGTGA. J lost 8 bases, V lost 4 bases, and 12 bases had no gene match. CDR3 protein: CASSSSGGGDGDEQFF. For the CDR3, the DNA is TGTGCCAGCAGCTCCTCCGGCGGGGGGGATGGAGATGAGCAGTTCTTC.

The genes are TRBV4-1 and TRBJ2-4, with D possibly called TRBD1 or TRBD2 (6 bases each). The CDR3 runs to 18 residues. Germline V gene sequence: CDR1 MGHRA, CDR2 YSYEKL. With 0 bases removed from V and 2 bases from J, the gap between germline ends came to 17 bases. This CDR3 reads CASSQDPGHGGPKNIQYF. The CDR3 nucleotides are TGCGCCAGCAGCCAAGATCCCGGTCACGGGGGCCCCAAAAACATTCAGTACTTC.

This rearrangement joins TRBV5-4 to TRBJ2-7, with TRBD1 matching 8 bases. This CDR3 has 14 amino acids. V trimming: 4 bases; J trimming: 6 bases; junction bases outside the gene matches: 9. Germline CDR1 is SGHNT and CDR2 is YYREEE (reference sequence). CDR3 residues: CASSPGQELAEQYF. The CDR3 DNA sequence: TGTGCCAGCAGCCCGGGACAGGAACTTGCCGAGCAGTACTTC.

About this clone: A read error may produce the germline difference seen at one junction end. V gene TRBV6-5 combines with J gene TRBJ2-4; 11 bases map to TRBD2. The CDR3 is 15 amino acids. CDR1 MNHEY and CDR2 SVGAGI come from the germline V gene. The CDR3 reads CASSRVAGGLWSFHF. For the CDR3, the DNA is TGTGCCAGCAGCCGGGTAGCGGGGGGGCTATGGAGCTTTCACTTC.

V is TRBV5-1 and J is TRBJ2-2; TRBD1 agrees at 10 bases. This CDR3 is built from 15 residues. CDR1 SGHRS and CDR2 YFSETQ come from the germline V gene. V lost 4 bases, J lost 3 bases, and 3 bases stayed unmatched. The chain's CDR3 is CASSLTGGDTGELFF. The CDR3 DNA is TGCGCCAGCAGCCTGACAGGGGGCGACACCGGGGAGCTGTTTTTT.

The DNA for the CDR3 is TGTGCCAGCAGTCCCCAGATGCGAGGCTACACCTTC. Its translation: CASSPQMRGYTF. The gene calls are TRBV6-6 and TRBJ1-2; D ambiguous. Germline assignment: CDR1 MNHNY and CDR2 SVGAGI (reference sequence). V lost 5 bases to trimming and J lost 8 bases, with 12 bases between them. The CDR3 contains 12 residues.

The chain is built from TRBV5-1 and TRBJ2-2; TRBD1 agrees at 8 bases. The V gene's germline CDR1 is SGHRS and CDR2 YFSETQ. The junction had 1 base not matched to a gene; V was cut back by 0 bases and J by 3 bases. The CDR3 runs to 15 residues. CDR3 residues: CASSLVQGDTGELFF. The CDR3 DNA is TGCGCCAGCAGCTTGGTACAGGGGGACACCGGGGAGCTGTTTTTT.

V gene TRBV10-2 combines with J gene TRBJ2-7; 8 bases match TRBD2. Germline trimming cut 10 bases from V and 6 bases from J; bases unmatched to any gene: 5. The CDR3 runs 11 residues. Germline V gene sequence: CDR1 WSHSY, CDR2 SAAADI. The CDR3 spells CATRRGVEQYF. The DNA for the CDR3 is TGCGCCACCCGGCGGGGGGTCGAGCAGTACTTC.

The V call is TRBV4-2, the J call TRBJ2-6; D may match TRBD1 or TRBD2 (5 bases each). Trimming pared 4 bases from V and 1 base from J, leaving 11 bases between. Germline CDR1 and CDR2: LGHNA and YNFKEQ. There are 16 residues in the CDR3. The CDR3 DNA sequence: TGTGCCAGCAGCCGAGAGGGGAGTTCTGGGGCCAACGTCCTGACTTTC. Translating it yields CASSREGSSGANVLTF.

This chain connects TRBV18 to TRBJ2-1; D is undetermined. Germline V gene data show CDR1 as KGHSH and CDR2 as LQKENI. V was cut by 2 bases and J by 9 bases, with 11 bases left in between. The CDR3 has 13 amino acids. CDR3 in DNA: TGTGCCAGCTCACCAGTCCCCATTGGTGAGCAGTTCTTC. This codes for CASSPVPIGEQFF.

This chain joins TRBV5-1 and TRBJ1-1, with D perhaps matching TRBD1 (5 bases). The CDR3 sequence is 16 residues long. Germline V gene lookup returns CDR1 SGHRS and CDR2 YFSETQ. V was shortened by 0 bases and J by 4 bases, with 16 bases between the two germline ends. For the CDR3, the DNA is TGCGCCAGCAGCTTGGCGGCGGGGGTCGGTGGCACTGAAGCTTTCTTT. Residues: CASSLAAGVGGTEAFF.

The V gene is TRBV5-5, the J gene TRBJ1-5; 7 bases are a match to TRBD1. In germline, CDR1 is SGHKS, CDR2 YYEKEE (reference sequence). The CDR3 runs to 18 residues. V lost 2 bases, J lost 2 bases, and 13 bases stayed unmatched. The CDR3 protein is CASSFGWGRQGGNQPQHF. The DNA for the CDR3 is TGTGCCAGCAGCTTTGGGTGGGGCCGACAGGGCGGCAATCAGCCCCAGCATTTT.

V usage is TRBV6-2 or TRBV6-3 and J usage is TRBJ1-5; a possible D gene is TRBD1 (5 bases). From germline, CDR1 is MNHEY and CDR2 SVGEGT. The V end lost 5 bases, the J end lost 1 base, and 12 bases lay between the germline ends. The CDR3 has 15 residues. Here the CDR3 reads CASSGRDASNQPQHF. The CDR3 DNA sequence: TGTGCCAGCAGTGGCCGGGACGCAAGCAATCAGCCCCAGCATTTT.

The gene calls are TRBV24-1 and TRBJ1-1; no clear D gene. The CDR3 totals 12 residues. Trimming left V 4 bases short and J 8 bases short, with 10 bases between. Germline CDR1 KGHDR, CDR2 SFDVKD. As DNA, the CDR3 is TGTGCCACCAGTGACTGGGCTGGGGAAGCTTTCTTT. Translating it yields CATSDWAGEAFF.

J is TRBJ2-4 and V is TRBV6-5; D may be TRBD1 (6 bases). Trimming took off 7 bases at V and 5 bases at J, with 18 bases between the two ends. CDR3 length: 15 amino acids. Germline CDR1 is MNHEY and CDR2 is SVGAGI. CDR3 in DNA: TGTGCCAGCAACAACAACAGGGTAGGCGAAAACATTCAGTACTTC. This sequence encodes CASNNNRVGENIQYF.

V is TRBV5-6 and J is TRBJ2-7; D gene uncertain. CDR3 length equals 13 residues. CDR1 and CDR2 from the germline V gene are SGHDT and YYEEEE. V was clipped by 0 bases and J by 0 bases, with 4 bases between them. The chain's CDR3 is CASSLGHSYEQYF. The CDR3 nucleotides read TGTGCCAGCAGCTTGGGACACTCCTACGAGCAGTACTTC.

The CDR3 region is CASSYAGGGLTDTQYF. The CDR3 coding sequence is TGTGCCAGCAGTTACGCGGGGGGCGGACTCACAGATACGCAGTATTTT. The chain couples TRBV6-6 to TRBJ2-3; 8 bases match TRBD2. The CDR3 is 16 amino acids. Trimming removed 2 bases from V and 2 bases from J; junction bases left unmatched: 6. Germline CDR1 MNHNY, CDR2 SVGAGI (reference sequence).

This chain joins TRBV18 and TRBJ2-3; unclear D gene. The V gene's germline CDR1 is KGHSH and CDR2 LQKENI. Deletions cut 0 bases from V and 4 bases from J, with 8 bases between. CDR3 length: 14 amino acids. The CDR3 DNA reads as TGTGCCAGCTCACCACCGAGCCTTTCAGATACGCAGTATTTT. Translated: CASSPPSLSDTQYF. The variable domain in full, with the rest retrieved from reference TRBV18 and TRBJ2-3, is NAGVMQNPRHLVRRRGQEARLRCSPMKGHSHVYWYRQLPEEGLKFMVYLQKENIIDESGMPKERFSAEFPKEGPSILRIQQVVRGDSAAYFCASSPPSLSDTQYFGPGTRLTVL.

The chain couples TRBV28 to TRBJ1-1; no clear D gene. The CDR3 runs 13 residues. Germline CDR1 reads MDHEN; CDR2 reads SYDVKM. Trimming stripped 3 bases from V and 1 base from J, with 6 bases between. The CDR3 coding sequence is TGTGCCAGCAGTTTGGAGGGGAACACTGAAGCTTTCTTT. It is translated as CASSLEGNTEAFF.

The V and J genes are TRBV11-3 and TRBJ1-1, with 7 bases identical to TRBD1. This CDR3 has 14 residues. In germline, CDR1 is SGHNT, CDR2 YENEEA. With V trimmed by 3 bases and J by 1 base, 2 bases remained unmatched. CDR3 amino acids: CASSLEGANTEAFF. The CDR3 nucleotides are TGTGCCAGCAGCTTGGAGGGGGCGAACACTGAAGCTTTCTTT.

The chain joins TRBV2 to TRBJ2-5, with 9 bases matching TRBD1. V shed 6 bases and J 1 base; nucleotides not matched to a gene: 3. Germline V lookup: CDR1 SNHLY, CDR2 FYNNEI. This CDR3 has 14 amino acids. The CDR3 here is CASSQTGGQETQYF. The CDR3 nucleotides are TGTGCCAGCAGCCAGACAGGGGGCCAAGAGACCCAGTACTTC.

This clone occurred once. The V call is TRBV3-1 (or the pseudogene TRBV3-2), the J call TRBJ1-1; unclear D gene. The CDR3 loop spans 16 amino acids. The germline gives CDR1 LGHDT, CDR2 YNNKEL (reference sequence). V was pared by 0 bases and J by 3 bases, with 14 bases between. CDR3 in amino acids: CASSQEWAGRDTEAFF. The CDR3 bases are TGTGCCAGCAGCCAAGAATGGGCAGGTAGGGACACTGAAGCTTTCTTT.